Listed here are 19 T cell receptor beta chains from one sample, sequenced in a study of response to subunit inactivated influenza vaccine. From the RT-PCR reads, TCRdb called clonotypes with MiXCR, one entry per CDR3 protein. The table lists 600,000 to 850,000 distinct CDR3 sequences, 12% to 15% of them singletons. This sample comprised PBMCs from blood, obtained 14 days before vaccination. The receptor source for this set is a man in his fifties or sixties who received an inactivated influenza vaccine.

This clonotype has more than one count but fewer than ten. The chain employs TRBV27 and TRBJ2-2, with 12 bases fitting TRBD2. CDR1 is MNHEY and CDR2 is SMNVEV in the germline V gene (reference sequence). The CDR3 spans 21 residues. Trimming removed 3 bases from V and 4 bases from J; junction bases left unmatched: 18. CDR3 residues: CASSFYLAGGPRGPSTGELFF. In nucleotides, the CDR3 is TGTGCCAGCAGTTTTTACCTAGCGGGAGGGCCTCGAGGTCCCTCCACCGGGGAGCTGTTTTTT.

This clonotype has a handful of counts. This chain connects TRBV9 to TRBJ2-7, with D tentatively TRBD2 (5 bases). V gave up 2 bases and J gave up 1 base, with 7 bases separating them. The CDR3 extends over 13 amino acids. Germline assignment: CDR1 SGDLS and CDR2 YYNGEE. CDR3 amino acids: CASSVDLSYEQYF. The CDR3 DNA follows: TGTGCCAGCAGCGTGGACTTATCCTACGAGCAGTACTTC.

This clonotype was found a few times. The V call is TRBV5-6, the J call TRBJ2-4; TRBD2 matches 11 bases. Germline trimming cut 1 base from V and 3 bases from J; bases unmatched to any gene: 6. The CDR3 loop spans 17 amino acids. Germline lookup yields CDR1 SGHDT and CDR2 YYEEEE. Here the CDR3 reads CASSLTSGGRYKNIQYF. In nucleotides, the CDR3 is TGTGCCAGCAGCTTGACTAGCGGGGGCCGCTACAAAAACATTCAGTACTTC. Based on the CDR3 plus reference TRBV5-6 and TRBJ2-4, the full variable domain is DAGVTQSPTHLIKTRGQQVTLRCSPKSGHDTVSWYQQALGQGPQFIFQYYEEEERQRGNFPDRFSGHQFPNYSSELNVNALLLGDSALYLCASSLTSGGRYKNIQYFGAGTRLSVL.

The rearrangement links TRBV20-1 to TRBJ1-1, with D maybe TRBD1 (5 bases). CDR1 and CDR2 (germline): DFQATT, SNEGSKA (reference sequence). Trimming left V 1 base short and J 3 bases short, with 12 bases between. The CDR3 is made up of 14 amino acids. The CDR3 nucleotides are TGCAGTGCTAGAGCTGGACATTTGGACACTGAAGCTTTCTTT. Translated, it gives CSARAGHLDTEAFF.

This clonotype has a handful of counts. The rearrangement links TRBV2 to TRBJ1-1; D not resolved. V lost 8 bases and J lost 8, with 18 bases in between. The CDR3 consists of 13 residues. Germline V CDR1 and CDR2: SNHLY, FYNNEI. DNA for the CDR3: TGTGCCAGCCAGCTTAGTTGGCCAGGCGAAGCTTTCTTT. Amino acid sequence: CASQLSWPGEAFF.

This clonotype was observed a handful of times. V usage is TRBV20-1 and J usage is TRBJ1-2; D uncertain. The CDR3 totals 14 residues. Germline V gene sequence: CDR1 DFQATT, CDR2 SNEGSKA (reference sequence). The V end lost 1 base, the J end lost 0 bases, and 9 bases lay between the germline ends. The CDR3 protein is CSARAQGPNYGYTF. The CDR3 region has the DNA TGCAGTGCTAGAGCTCAAGGACCTAACTATGGCTACACCTTC.

This clonotype was seen more than once but under ten times. The chain is built from TRBV12-3 or TRBV12-4 and TRBJ2-2; TRBD1 agrees at 8 bases. The CDR3 runs 12 residues. The V segment lost 6 bases and the J segment 13 bases; nucleotides outside the gene matches: 7. The CDR3 nucleotides read TGTGCCAGCAGAAGACAGGGGATAGGGCTGTTTTTT. This sequence encodes CASRRQGIGLFF.

This clonotype was detected only a few times. V is TRBV3-1 and J is TRBJ1-1, with 8 bases identical to TRBD1. Germline values: CDR1 LGHDT, CDR2 YNNKEL (reference sequence). The V gene end was trimmed by 0 bases and the J gene end by 4 bases; junction bases not matched to a gene: 7. The length of the CDR3 is 16 residues. The CDR3 DNA reads TGTGCCAGCAGCCAAGAACGGACAGGGTTGGGCACTGAAGCTTTCTTT. Amino acids: CASSQERTGLGTEAFF. Full variable domain (missing parts from reference TRBV3-1 and TRBJ1-1): DTAVSQTPKYLVTQMGNDKSIKCEQNLGHDTMYWYKQDSKKFLKIMFSYNNKELIINETVPNRFSPKSPDKAHLNLHINSLELGDSAVYFCASSQERTGLGTEAFFGQGTRLTVV.

This clonotype was seen only a few times. V and J are TRBV7-9 and TRBJ1-2, with 11 nucleotides matching TRBD1. The CDR3 consists of 15 residues. CDR1 SEHNR and CDR2 FQNEAQ come from the germline V gene (reference sequence). The ends lost 4 bases at V and 4 bases at J; junction bases unmatched: 5. In DNA form, the CDR3 reads TGTGCCAGCAGCTCGGGACAGGGGGACGGCTATGGCTACACCTTC. It is translated as CASSSGQGDGYGYTF. Using reference TRBV7-9 and TRBJ1-2 for the parts outside the CDR3, the full variable domain is DTGVSQNPRHKITKRGQNVTFRCDPISEHNRLYWYRQTLGQGPEFLTYFQNEAQLEKSRLLSDRFSAERPKGSFSTLEIQRTEQGDSAMYLCASSSGQGDGYGYTFGSGTRLTVV.

This clonotype was detected a few times. The V call is TRBV18, the J call TRBJ2-7; TRBD2 might be the D (6 bases). The CDR3 extends over 15 amino acids. CDR1 is KGHSH, CDR2 LQKENI, per germline. V lost 2 bases and J lost 1, with 12 bases in between. The CDR3 region is CASSPDGGRSYEQYF. As DNA, the CDR3 is TGTGCCAGCTCACCAGACGGGGGAAGGTCCTACGAGCAGTACTTC. The full variable domain, completed using reference TRBV18 and TRBJ2-7, is NAGVMQNPRHLVRRRGQEARLRCSPMKGHSHVYWYRQLPEEGLKFMVYLQKENIIDESGMPKERFSAEFPKEGPSILRIQQVVRGDSAAYFCASSPDGGRSYEQYFGPGTRLTVT.

This clonotype has ten or more counts. This rearrangement joins TRBV20-1 to TRBJ1-3, with a tentative D call TRBD1 (5 bases). The CDR3 contains 16 residues. The ends were cut back, 4 bases at V and 0 bases at J, with 16 bases in the middle. Germline CDR1 and CDR2: DFQATT and SNEGSKA (reference sequence). CDR3 sequence: CSAKPSGTFSGNTIYF. The CDR3 nucleotides are TGCAGTGCTAAGCCGTCAGGGACTTTCTCTGGAAACACCATATATTTT.

Many counts were recorded for this clonotype. The chain links TRBV5-1 to TRBJ2-1; weak D call: TRBD2 (5 bases). Germline-derived CDR1 and CDR2 are SGHRS and YFSETQ. The CDR3 consists of 13 residues. Trimming stripped 0 bases from V and 9 bases from J, with 10 bases between. The CDR3 reads CASSLARAPEQFF. The CDR3 region has the DNA TGCGCCAGCAGCTTGGCGCGGGCTCCTGAGCAGTTCTTC.

This clonotype has a count of ten or more. V gene TRBV28 combines with J gene TRBJ2-7; D possibly corresponds to TRBD2 (7 bases). The CDR3 has 15 amino acids. Germline-derived CDR1 and CDR2 are MDHEN and SYDVKM. Trimming left V 5 bases short and J 2 bases short, with 16 bases between. The CDR3: CASSPGGASAYEQYF. The CDR3 DNA reads as TGTGCCAGCAGTCCTGGGGGGGCTTCTGCCTACGAGCAGTACTTC. Complete variable domain (other parts from reference TRBV28 and TRBJ2-7): DVKVTQSSRYLVKRTGEKVFLECVQDMDHENMFWYRQDPGLGLRLIYFSYDVKMKEKGDIPEGYSVSREKKERFSLILESASTNQTSMYLCASSPGGASAYEQYFGPGTRLTVT.

This clonotype has a handful of counts. The chain joins TRBV7-9 to TRBJ1-2; unclear D gene. Per the germline V gene, CDR1 is SEHNR and CDR2 is FQNEAQ (reference sequence). V lost 1 base and J 2 bases, leaving 5 bases between the germline ends. The CDR3 is 13 amino acids. Here the CDR3 reads CASSLDNNYGYTF. The CDR3 DNA reads as TGTGCCAGCAGCTTAGACAACAACTATGGCTACACCTTC.

This clonotype was counted a few times. The chain couples TRBV2 to TRBJ2-7, with 8 bases fitting TRBD2. Germline values: CDR1 SNHLY, CDR2 FYNNEI. After removal of 2 bases from V and 4 bases from J, the junction contained 7 bases not matched to a gene. The CDR3 totals 15 residues. The CDR3 protein is CASSELKAGGYEQYF. CDR3 nucleotide sequence: TGTGCCAGCAGTGAATTGAAGGCGGGAGGATACGAGCAGTACTTC. The complete variable domain, with remaining parts taken from reference TRBV2 and TRBJ2-7, reads EPEVTQTPSHQVTQMGQEVILRCVPISNHLYFYWYRQILGQKVEFLVSFYNNEISEKSEIFDDQFSVERPDGSNFTLKIRSTKLEDSAMYFCASSELKAGGYEQYFGPGTRLTVT.

This clonotype appeared a few times. The chain joins TRBV29-1 to TRBJ2-3, with D hard to call. Germline V CDR1 and CDR2: SQVTM, ANQGSEA. Between the trimmed V and J ends, which lost 5 bases and 2 bases, there was a span of 11 bases. This CDR3 spans 13 amino acids. CDR3 in amino acids: CSVRGDLTDTQYF. DNA for the CDR3: TGCAGCGTTCGAGGAGACCTCACAGATACGCAGTATTTT.

This chain uses TRBV25-1 with TRBJ2-4; TRBD1 aligns across 7 bases. The CDR3 covers 15 residues. Germline trimming cut 6 bases from V and 5 bases from J; bases unmatched to any gene: 10. CDR1 is MGHDK and CDR2 is SYGVNS in the germline V gene. The CDR3 loop reads CASRLQGDIENIQYF. The CDR3, as DNA: TGTGCCAGCAGACTCCAGGGGGACATAGAAAACATTCAGTACTTC.

This clonotype was detected a few times. The CDR3 reads CASISGSLRSYEQYF. In nucleotides, the CDR3 is TGTGCCAGCATCAGCGGGAGTCTTAGGTCCTACGAGCAGTACTTC. The chain carries TRBV28 and TRBJ2-7; the match to TRBD2 covers 8 bases. This CDR3 comprises 15 residues. The germline gives CDR1 MDHEN, CDR2 SYDVKM. With 7 bases clipped from V and 1 base from J, the junction kept 9 bases outside the gene matches.

This sequence joins TRBV7-2 and TRBJ2-7; D possibly corresponds to TRBD1 (6 bases). The V and J ends lost 8 bases and 4 bases respectively, with 12 bases between them. Germline V lookup: CDR1 SGHTA, CDR2 FQGNSA. The CDR3 sequence is 12 residues long. The CDR3 DNA sequence: TGTGCCAGCGGGGTGGGGGCTTACGAGCAGTACTTC. Translating gives CASGVGAYEQYF.